The rows below give T cell receptor beta chains drawn from one sample of a study of beta chain features in type 1 diabetes. Sequenced by immunoSEQ multiplex PCR; TCRdb stores in-frame clones only, minus some. The sample has 250,000 to 350,000 clones; over 11% are singletons. Sequenced input: naive CD4+ T cells from blood. The source is a man aged 30 to 39 with type 1 diabetes. Each CDR3 is given with its conserved first and last residue. The order of the fields is D gene, clone size, J gene, V gene, CDR3 DNA, CDR3 protein. D genes are given only for firm matches. The size field is filled for only some rows; it gives once, few, many or a size class.

>-|few|TRBJ2-7|TRBV18
TGTGCCAGCTCACCCGCCGGGAGCTCCTACGAGCAGTACTTC
CASSPAGSSYEQYF
>TRBD1|-|TRBJ1-1|TRBV25-1
TGTGCCAGCAGTGACCCTCGACAGGGGGAGAACACTGAAGCTTTCTTT
CASSDPRQGENTEAFF
>-|-|TRBJ2-2|TRBV6-1
TGTGCCAGCAGTGAGGTCGAGGACGGGGAGCTGTTTTTT
CASSEVEDGELFF
>-|-|TRBJ2-1|TRBV18
TGTGCCAGCTCACCACCTAGCCCCTACAATGAGCAGTTCTTC
CASSPPSPYNEQFF
>TRBD1|-|TRBJ1-2|TRBV7-9
TGTGCCAGCAGCTTAGGAAGGGGGCACGATGGCTACACCTTC
CASSLGRGHDGYTF
>TRBD1|few|TRBJ2-2|TRBV6-6
TGTGCCAGCCGGGACAGGTTCTTTGGGGAGCTGTTTTTT
CASRDRFFGELFF
>TRBD1|few|TRBJ1-1|TRBV6-5
TGTGCCAGCAGTCAGACCGGGACAGGGGTCACTGAAGCTTTCTTT
CASSQTGTGVTEAFF
>TRBD1|few|TRBJ1-4|TRBV27
TGTGCCAGCAGTACAACGCACAGGGGATTTGAACTGTTTTTT
CASSTTHRGFELFF
>TRBD2|few|TRBJ2-2|TRBV19
TGTGCCAGTAGGGAACGCGGGAGAACGAACACCGGGGAGCTGTTTTTT
CASRERGRTNTGELFF
>TRBD2|-|TRBJ2-1|TRBV18
TGTGCCAGCCTTGGGAGGGCGTCATACAATGAGCAGTTCTTC
CASLGRASYNEQFF
>TRBD1|-|TRBJ2-7|TRBV4-3
TGCGCCAGCAGCCAAGCCCGGACAGGGATCTACGAGCAGTACTTC
CASSQARTGIYEQYF
>-|-|TRBJ1-1|TRBV28
TGTGCCAGCAGTTTCATAGATAGGGGCGGTGAAGCTTTCTTT
CASSFIDRGGEAFF
>-|few|TRBJ2-2|TRBV7-8
TGTGCCAGCAGCCCCTATGCCGGGGAGCTGTTTTTT
CASSPYAGELFF
>-|few|TRBJ2-3|TRBV6-1
TGTGCCAGCAGTGGAAGGGCGGGCGGAACCACAGATACGCAGTATTTT
CASSGRAGGTTDTQYF
>TRBD1|-|TRBJ2-5|TRBV7-9
TGTGCCAGCAGCCCCCGGACAGGGGCTGAGACCCAGTACTTC
CASSPRTGAETQYF
>TRBD2|once|TRBJ2-2|TRBV5-1
TGCGCCAGCAGCTCGATAGCGGGAGACACCGGGGAGCTGTTTTTT
CASSSIAGDTGELFF
>-|-|TRBJ2-4|TRBV15
TGTGCCACCAGCAGCCCTAGCGAGGGTTACAAAAACATTCAGTACTTC
CATSSPSEGYKNIQYF